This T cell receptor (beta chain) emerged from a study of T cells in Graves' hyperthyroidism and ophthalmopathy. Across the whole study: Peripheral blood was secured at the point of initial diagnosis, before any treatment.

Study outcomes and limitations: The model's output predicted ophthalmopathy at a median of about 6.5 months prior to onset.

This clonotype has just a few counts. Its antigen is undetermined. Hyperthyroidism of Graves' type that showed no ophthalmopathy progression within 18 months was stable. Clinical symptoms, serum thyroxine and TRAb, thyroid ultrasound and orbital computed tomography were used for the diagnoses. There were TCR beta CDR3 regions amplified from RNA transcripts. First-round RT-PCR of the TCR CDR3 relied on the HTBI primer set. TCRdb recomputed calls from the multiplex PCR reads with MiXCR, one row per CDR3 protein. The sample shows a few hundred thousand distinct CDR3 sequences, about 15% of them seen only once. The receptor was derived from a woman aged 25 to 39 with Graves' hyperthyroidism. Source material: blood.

CDR3 nucleotides: TGTGCCAGTAGTACCCCACTAGCAGGAGAGACCCAGTACTTC. Translating gives CASSTPLAGETQYF. The chain combines TRBV19 with TRBJ2-5; D might be TRBD2 (6 bases). In germline, CDR1 is LNHDA, CDR2 SQIVND (reference sequence). Deletions cut 4 bases from V and 4 bases from J, with 13 bases between. The CDR3 contains 14 residues.